Listed below are T cell receptor beta chains from one sample, sequenced in a study of molecular identifiers for immune sequencing clone quantification. MiXCR, run by TCRdb on the PCR reads, gives a single entry per CDR3 protein. The sample includes about 54,000 distinct CDR3 sequences, approximately 26% of them seen just once. The sequenced sample was naive CD8+ T cells from blood, with Jurkat cell RNA spiked in. Receptor source: a human donor in good health. Some libraries in this study had Jurkat cell RNA spiked in. Both conserved end residues are part of each CDR3. Each record gives: clone size, V gene, J gene, D gene, CDR3 DNA, CDR3 protein. D genes are given only for firm matches. Rows give clone size only sometimes, using once, few, many, or a class for an expanded clone.

.	TRBV3-1	TRBJ2-2	.	TGTGCCAGCAGCCAAGAGGGTTCGGGCACCGGGGAGCTGTTTTTT	CASSQEGSGTGELFF
.	TRBV7-9	TRBJ2-2	TRBD1	TGTGCCAGCAGCTTTAATGGGGCAAGTCGGGACAGGGTGAATCCCGGGGAGCTGTTTTTT	CASSFNGASRDRVNPGELFF
many	TRBV28	TRBJ1-1	.	TGTGCCAGCAGCCTCCCTGGCCAGCCTGAAGCTTTCTTT	CASSLPGQPEAFF
many	TRBV7-9	TRBJ2-7	.	TGTGCCAGCAGCTTGGGAGGCGACGAGCAGTACTTC	CASSLGGDEQYF
many	TRBV18	TRBJ2-1	TRBD2	TGTGCCAGCTCACCGTGGAGCGGGGGGGCGAATGAGCAGTTCTTC	CASSPWSGGANEQFF
many	TRBV2	TRBJ2-5	.	TGTGCCAGCAGTGGTTGGGGGGAAGAGACCCAGTACTTC	CASSGWGEETQYF
many	TRBV5-6	TRBJ2-3	.	TGTGCCAGCAGCTCGTATAACGATCTCGGGCGCCCAGATACGCAGTATTTT	CASSSYNDLGRPDTQYF
many	TRBV29-1	TRBJ2-7	.	TGCAGCGTTGAACACAGCTCCTACGAGCAGTACTTC	CSVEHSSYEQYF
few	TRBV19	TRBJ1-4	TRBD1	TGTGCCAGTAGTGCCGGGACAGACCCTAATGAAAAACTGTTTTTT	CASSAGTDPNEKLFF
many	TRBV4-3	TRBJ1-1	TRBD1	TGCGCCAGCAGCCAAGATCAATGGACAGGGGACACGAACACTGAAGCTTTCTTT	CASSQDQWTGDTNTEAFF
many	TRBV3-1	TRBJ2-3	.	TGTGCCAGCAGCCACCCCCTTGCGTTGACAGATACGCAGTATTTT	CASSHPLALTDTQYF
.	TRBV29-1	TRBJ1-2	TRBD1	TGCAGCGTTCATCTACCGGACAGGAGTCTTTTGGGCTACACCTTC	CSVHLPDRSLLGYTF
many	TRBV2	TRBJ1-5	TRBD1	TGTGCCAGCAGTGATAGACAGGGGTCTCAGCCCCAGCATTTT	CASSDRQGSQPQHF
many	TRBV7-9	TRBJ1-1	.	TGTGCCAGCAGCAATACAGAGAATACTGAAGCTTTCTTT	CASSNTENTEAFF
.	TRBV28	TRBJ2-5	TRBD2	TGTGCCAGCAGAACACTAGCGGGAGGAAGGGAGACCCAGTACTTC	CASRTLAGGRETQYF
many	TRBV25-1	TRBJ2-7	.	TGTGCCAGCAGTGACAACACCTACGAGCAGTACTTC	CASSDNTYEQYF
many	TRBV6-2/TRBV6-3	TRBJ2-7	.	TGTGCCAGCAGTCCTTTGGGACCGGTTGAGCAGTACTTC	CASSPLGPVEQYF
many	TRBV29-1	TRBJ2-2	.	TGCAGCGTTGAGGGCCTCACCGGGGAGCTGTTTTTT	CSVEGLTGELFF
many	TRBV11-2	TRBJ2-7	TRBD1	TGTGCCAGCAGCTTTGGGCCGGGACAGGGCTACGAGCAGTACTTC	CASSFGPGQGYEQYF
medium-sized	TRBV12-3/TRBV12-4	TRBJ1-5	.	TGTGCCAGCGGAAGTTATAGATGGGGCAATCAGCCCCAGCATTTT	CASGSYRWGNQPQHF
many	TRBV10-2	TRBJ2-3	.	TGCGCCAGCTGCGGGTACACAGATACGCAGTATTTT	CASCGYTDTQYF
many	TRBV28	TRBJ2-1	TRBD2	TGTGCCAGTAGGACTAGCGGGAGTGCGAATGAGCAGTTCTTC	CASRTSGSANEQFF
many	TRBV19	TRBJ2-3	.	TGTGCCAGTATTACCGCTCATGGGCCCACAGATACGCAGTATTTT	CASITAHGPTDTQYF
many	TRBV27	TRBJ2-7	TRBD2	TGTGCCAGCAGTTTATACTTGGCGGGAGGGCCCCACGAGCAGTACTTC	CASSLYLAGGPHEQYF
.	TRBV5-1	TRBJ1-1	TRBD1	TGCGCCAGCAGCTTGATCGGGACAGGGAGGGATGCCACTGAAGCTTCCTTT	CASSLIGTGRDATEASF
many	TRBV7-9	TRBJ2-7	TRBD2	TGTGCCAGCAGCTTAGGTGCTAGCGGGAACCCCTACGAGCAGTACTTC	CASSLGASGNPYEQYF
many	TRBV27	TRBJ1-5	.	TGTGCCAGCAGTTTATCAGGGAATAGCAATCAGCCCCAGCATTTT	CASSLSGNSNQPQHF
many	TRBV27	TRBJ2-2	.	TGTGCCAGCAGCCTTTACGGGGAGCTGTTTTTT	CASSLYGELFF
.	TRBV4-1	TRBJ2-1	TRBD2	TGCGCCAGCAGCCACCTAAGGACTAGCGTCATTATTGAGCAGTTCTTC	CASSHLRTSVIIEQFF